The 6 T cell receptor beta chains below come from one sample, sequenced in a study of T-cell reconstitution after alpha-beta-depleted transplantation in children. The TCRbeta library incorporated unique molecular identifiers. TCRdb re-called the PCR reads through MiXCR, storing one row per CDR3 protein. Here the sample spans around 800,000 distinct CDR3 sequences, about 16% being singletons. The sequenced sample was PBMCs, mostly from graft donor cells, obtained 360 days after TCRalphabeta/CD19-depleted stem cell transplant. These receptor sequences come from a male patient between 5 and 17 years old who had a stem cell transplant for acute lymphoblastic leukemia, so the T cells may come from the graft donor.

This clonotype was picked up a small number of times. Here the CDR3 DNA reads TGTGTCATTGGGCCGGGACCGCTGAACACCGGGGAGCTGTTTTTT. It specifies CVIGPGPLNTGELFF. This sequence joins TRBV7-9 and TRBJ2-2, with D tentatively TRBD1 or TRBD2 (5 bases each). Germline V gene lookup returns CDR1 SEHNR and CDR2 FQNEAQ (reference sequence). This CDR3 has 15 residues.

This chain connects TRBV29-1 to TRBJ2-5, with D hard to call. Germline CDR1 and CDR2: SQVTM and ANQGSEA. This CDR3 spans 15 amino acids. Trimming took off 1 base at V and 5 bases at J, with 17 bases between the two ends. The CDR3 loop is CSVEGRVSRVETQYF. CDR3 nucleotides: TGCAGCGTTGAAGGGCGCGTGTCACGCGTCGAGACCCAGTACTTC.

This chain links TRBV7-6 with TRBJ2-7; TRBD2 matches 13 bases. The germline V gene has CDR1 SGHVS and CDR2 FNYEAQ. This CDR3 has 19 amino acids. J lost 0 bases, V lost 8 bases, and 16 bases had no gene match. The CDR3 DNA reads TGTGCCAGCGGGGACAGGGTCCAACTAGCGGGAGGGCTCTCCTACGAGCAGTACTTC. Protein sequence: CASGDRVQLAGGLSYEQYF.

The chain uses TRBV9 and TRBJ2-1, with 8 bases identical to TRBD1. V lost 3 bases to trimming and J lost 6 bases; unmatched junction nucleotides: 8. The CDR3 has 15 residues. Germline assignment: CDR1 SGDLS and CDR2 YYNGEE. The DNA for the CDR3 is TGTGCCAGCAGCGATACGAGACAGGGGCCCAATGAGCAGTTCTTC. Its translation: CASSDTRQGPNEQFF.

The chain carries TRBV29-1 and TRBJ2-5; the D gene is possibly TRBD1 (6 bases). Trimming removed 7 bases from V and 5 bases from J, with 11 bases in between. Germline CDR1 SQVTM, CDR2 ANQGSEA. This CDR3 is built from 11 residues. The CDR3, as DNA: TGCAGCGATAATCAGGGGGAGACCCAGTACTTC. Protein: CSDNQGETQYF.

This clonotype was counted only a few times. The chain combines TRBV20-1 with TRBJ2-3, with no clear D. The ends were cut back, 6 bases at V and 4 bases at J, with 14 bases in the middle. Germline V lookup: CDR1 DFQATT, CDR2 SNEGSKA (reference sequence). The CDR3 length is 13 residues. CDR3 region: CSARRPGPDTQYF. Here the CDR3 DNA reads TGCAGTGCCCGTCGCCCCGGGCCAGATACGCAGTATTTT.